This TCR beta chain derives from a study of blood T cell repertoires in COVID-19. Looking at the study overall: Both acute and convalescent COVID-19 samples were obtained from the United States, Italy and Spain. PBMCs, B-cell-depleted T cells, or T cells provided the cDNA or gDNA that made up the material.

This clone was counted a single time. Trimming took 7 bases from V and 0 from J, leaving 12 bases between them. The CDR3 length is 15 residues. Germline V gives CDR1 KGHDR, CDR2 SFDVKD. As handled by the study authors: Amplification of reference gene primers provided the estimated nucleated cell counts. Some clones are missing from TCRdb's copy, which holds only in-frame ones; the method was immunoSEQ multiplex PCR. V and J calls and clone size are given by that table; D and trimming were obtained from the DNA. This sample has around 400,000 clones, with 87% found just once. The receptor was derived from a woman aged 30 to 39 with COVID-19, enrolled during active disease. The chain is built from TRBV24-1 and TRBJ1-5; possible D gene TRBD1, 5 bases. Sequencing was done on a sample of peripheral blood. CDR3 sequence reads: CATRGGPDSNQPQHF. The CDR3 nucleotides read TGTGCCACCAGGGGGGGACCGGATAGCAATCAGCCCCAGCATTTT.